The 25 T cell receptor beta chains given below trace back to one sample, sequenced in a study of cytomegalovirus exposure and HLA in healthy donors. Sequencing used immunoSEQ multiplex PCR; TCRdb keeps in-frame clones, though not all of them. The data show more than 150,000 clones, with approximately 90% seen just once and under 3% held by the top ten. Material for sequencing was PBMCs. All receptors derive from a man between 18 and 35 years old in good health and CMV-seronegative.

This clone was seen once. CDR3 coding DNA: TGTGCCAGCAGTCCGATCGCGGAGCACCTAACTTATAGCAATCAGCCCCAGCATTTT. This codes for CASSPIAEHLTYSNQPQHF. The rearrangement joins TRBV28 to TRBJ1-5; D not certain. V was shortened by 5 bases and J by 0 bases, with 23 bases between the two germline ends. Germline V lookup: CDR1 MDHEN, CDR2 SYDVKM. The CDR3 is 19 residues long.

J is TRBJ1-1 and V is TRBV6-5; 9 bases align to TRBD1. There are 15 residues in the CDR3. Germline V CDR1 and CDR2: MNHEY, SVGAGI. The junction had 9 bases not matched to a gene; V was cut back by 5 bases and J by 5 bases. The chain's CDR3 is CASSPRDRVVTEAFF. CDR3 bases: TGTGCCAGCAGTCCCCGGGACAGGGTGGTGACTGAAGCTTTCTTT.

The V gene is TRBV7-2, the J gene TRBJ1-2; D ambiguous. The CDR3 runs 14 residues. The ends were cut back, 5 bases at V and 8 bases at J, with 18 bases in the middle. Germline values: CDR1 SGHTA, CDR2 FQGNSA. The CDR3 DNA reads as TGTGCCAGCAGCCCCCGGCCCGACATAATCGGCTACACCTTC. It codes for CASSPRPDIIGYTF.

The chain is built from TRBV13 and TRBJ2-7; 7 bases fit TRBD2. The CDR3 totals 15 residues. CDR1 and CDR2 from the germline V gene are PRHDT and FYEKMQ (reference sequence). V gave up 0 bases and J gave up 1 base; unmatched junction bases: 3. For the CDR3, the DNA is TGTGCCAGCAGCTTAGGTAGCGGGCAGTCCTACGAGCAGTACGTC. It translates to CASSLGSGQSYEQYV.

J is TRBJ2-5 and V is TRBV2, with TRBD2 identical over 8 bases. Unmatched junction bases numbered 10, after V lost 3 bases and J lost 7 bases. The CDR3 runs 15 residues. Germline CDR1 and CDR2: SNHLY and FYNNEI. CDR3 in DNA: TGTGCCAGCAGTGATCTGGGACTAGTTATTGGGACCCAGTACTTC. Translated: CASSDLGLVIGTQYF.

The rearrangement joins TRBV5-1 to TRBJ2-1; possible D gene TRBD1, 6 bases. This CDR3 contains 14 residues. Germline assignment: CDR1 SGHRS and CDR2 YFSETQ. The germline V and J ends were trimmed by 4 bases and 8 bases, with 16 bases remaining between them. This chain's CDR3 is CASSRQQGRDEQFF. The CDR3, as DNA: TGCGCCAGCAGCCGACAACAGGGTCGCGATGAGCAGTTCTTC.

The V call is TRBV5-1, the J call TRBJ1-1; 10 bases are shared with TRBD1. The CDR3 is 17 amino acids. Germline V gene lookup returns CDR1 SGHRS and CDR2 YFSETQ. V was clipped by 4 bases and J by 0 bases; unmatched bases: 9. The CDR3 here is CASSAGTGDSMNTEAFF. The CDR3 region has the DNA TGCGCCAGCAGCGCCGGGACAGGGGACAGCATGAACACTGAAGCTTTCTTT.

This clone was seen a single time. V is TRBV4-1 and J is TRBJ2-7; 11 nucleotides align to TRBD2. The CDR3 has 18 residues. Per germline, CDR1 MGHRA and CDR2 YSYEKL. The V segment lost 5 bases and the J segment 1 base; nucleotides outside the gene matches: 13. The CDR3 reads CASSSDYSGRDVSYEQYF. The CDR3 nucleotides are TGCGCCAGCAGCTCTGATTATAGCGGGAGGGACGTTTCCTACGAGCAGTACTTC.

This chain uses TRBV6-5 with TRBJ1-1, with TRBD1 as a possible D gene (5 bases). Between the trimmed V and J ends, which lost 10 bases and 3 bases, there was a span of 15 bases. This CDR3 contains 13 residues. Germline lookup yields CDR1 MNHEY and CDR2 SVGAGI. The CDR3 protein is CATSHRQYTEAFF. The DNA of the CDR3 is TGTGCCACCTCTCACCGACAGTACACTGAAGCTTTCTTT.

This clone occurred once. The junction shows a germline mismatch at one end, possibly a read error. The genes are TRBV18 and TRBJ2-5; TRBD1 aligns across 9 bases. Germline CDR1 reads KGHSH; CDR2 reads LQKENI. This CDR3 is 14 amino acids long. CDR3 DNA: TGTGCCAGCTCACCACCGAGGGGTGGGGACAGGGTCGACTTC. Amino acids: CASSPPRGGDRVDF.

This clone was detected once. The chain combines TRBV4-1 with TRBJ2-3, with TRBD2 matching over 9 bases. The CDR3 runs 16 residues. Losses at the gene ends were 0 bases for V and 4 bases for J; bases not matched to a gene: 5. Germline V gene lookup returns CDR1 MGHRA and CDR2 YSYEKL. The CDR3 DNA sequence: TGCGCCAGCAGCCAAGATGCGGGAGGGACCCCAGATACGCAGTATTTT. Its translation: CASSQDAGGTPDTQYF.

V gene TRBV4-1 combines with J gene TRBJ1-5, with D perhaps matching TRBD1 (6 bases). This CDR3 spans 15 amino acids. With 3 bases removed from V and 4 bases from J, the gap between germline ends came to 13 bases. Looked up from germline, CDR1 is MGHRA and CDR2 is YSYEKL. The CDR3 loop is CASSQVWTVNQPQHF. The CDR3 DNA is TGCGCCAGCAGCCAGGTATGGACAGTTAATCAGCCCCAGCATTTT.

The V and J genes are TRBV4-3 and TRBJ2-1, with D possibly matching TRBD2 (7 bases). The CDR3 is 12 residues long. Germline V gene lookup returns CDR1 LGHNA and CDR2 YSLEER. V was shortened by 3 bases and J by 10 bases, with 10 bases between the two germline ends. The CDR3 spells CASSQGGGEQFF. The CDR3 DNA sequence: TGCGCCAGCAGCCAGGGAGGGGGGGAGCAGTTCTTC.

This clone appeared a few times. This sequence joins TRBV7-2 and TRBJ2-2; 7 bases match TRBD1. The germline V gene has CDR1 SGHTA and CDR2 FQGNSA. The CDR3 runs 15 residues. J was trimmed by 0 bases and V by 5 bases; bases with no gene match: 3. CDR3 sequence: CASSGGQSNTGELFF. The CDR3 bases are TGTGCCAGCAGCGGGGGACAGTCGAACACCGGGGAGCTGTTTTTT.

V gene TRBV14 combines with J gene TRBJ2-1; TRBD2 matches 11 bases. Trimming took 5 bases from V and 0 from J; bases not matched to a gene: 3. This CDR3 has 16 residues. Germline V gene lookup returns CDR1 SGHDN and CDR2 FVKESK. The CDR3 DNA reads TGTGCCAGCAGCGAACTAGCGGGGGCCTCCTACAATGAGCAGTTCTTC. Its protein is CASSELAGASYNEQFF.

This chain joins TRBV19 and TRBJ2-3; D not resolved. Germline CDR1 LNHDA, CDR2 SQIVND (reference sequence). V was shortened by 2 bases and J by 4 bases, with 7 bases between the two germline ends. There are 13 residues in the CDR3. The CDR3 sequence is CASSILVPDTQYF. CDR3 DNA sequence: TGTGCCAGTAGTATACTCGTCCCAGATACGCAGTATTTT.

The rearrangement joins TRBV14 to TRBJ2-7; D uncertain. With 1 base removed from V and 0 bases from J, the gap between germline ends came to 10 bases. This CDR3 comprises 15 residues. The germline gives CDR1 SGHDN, CDR2 FVKESK. DNA for the CDR3: TGTGCCAGCAGCCAAGTGGGCGAATACTCCTACGAGCAGTACTTC. This gives the protein CASSQVGEYSYEQYF. The complete variable domain, with remaining parts taken from reference TRBV14 and TRBJ2-7, reads EAGVTQFPSHSVIEKGQTVTLRCDPISGHDNLYWYRRVMGKEIKFLLHFVKESKQDESGMPNNRFLAERTGGTYSTLKVQPAELEDSGVYFCASSQVGEYSYEQYFGPGTRLTVT.

The sample holds a few counts of this clone. The V gene is TRBV5-1, the J gene TRBJ1-1; a possible D gene is TRBD1 (5 bases). The CDR3 covers 15 residues. Germline CDR1 reads SGHRS; CDR2 reads YFSETQ. Trimming removed 4 bases from V and 1 base from J, with 14 bases in between. The CDR3 DNA is TGCGCCAGCAGCACCTTGGGGGGATCGAACACTGAAGCTTTCTTT. The encoded protein is CASSTLGGSNTEAFF.

The chain employs TRBV11-3 and TRBJ2-7; 7 positions match TRBD2. Germline assignment: CDR1 SGHNT and CDR2 YENEEA. V dropped 5 bases and J dropped 6; count of bases not matched to a gene: 7. The CDR3 has 13 amino acids. CDR3 sequence reads: CASSATSLGEQYF. The CDR3 DNA follows: TGTGCCAGCAGCGCGACTAGCCTGGGCGAGCAGTACTTC. Using reference TRBV11-3 and TRBJ2-7 for the parts outside the CDR3, the full variable domain is EAGVVQSPRYKIIEKKQPVAFWCNPISGHNTLYWYLQNLGQGPELLIRYENEEAVDDSQLPKDRFSAERLKGVDSTLKIQPAELGDSAVYLCASSATSLGEQYFGPGTRLTVT.

The chain links TRBV6-5 to TRBJ2-7; 8 bases fit TRBD1. The CDR3 length is 13 residues. Per the germline V gene, CDR1 is MNHEY and CDR2 is SVGAGI. V gave up 10 bases and J gave up 2 bases; unmatched junction bases: 7. The CDR3 protein is CATGTGATYEQYV. CDR3 sequence (DNA): TGTGCCACCGGGACAGGCGCTACCTACGAGCAGTACGTC.

The table lists this clone with a count of one. V gene TRBV7-8 combines with J gene TRBJ1-5; 10 nucleotides align to TRBD1. Germline trimming cut 5 bases from V and 7 bases from J; bases unmatched to any gene: 5. Germline CDR1 and CDR2: SGHVS and FQNEAQ. This CDR3 is 14 amino acids long. The DNA of the CDR3 is TGTGCCAGCAGCCCTCCGGGACAGGGGCAGCCCCAGCATTTT. Amino acids: CASSPPGQGQPQHF.

The chain links TRBV18 to TRBJ2-5; TRBD2 agrees at 9 bases. Germline V gives CDR1 KGHSH, CDR2 LQKENI. CDR3 length: 14 residues. Germline trimming cut 0 bases from V and 10 bases from J; bases unmatched to any gene: 6. As DNA, the CDR3 is TGTGCCAGCTCACCACCAGGCGGGGGGGCCGGCCAGTACTTC. Translating gives CASSPPGGGAGQYF. Drawing the rest from reference TRBV18 and TRBJ2-5, the complete variable domain is NAGVMQNPRHLVRRRGQEARLRCSPMKGHSHVYWYRQLPEEGLKFMVYLQKENIIDESGMPKERFSAEFPKEGPSILRIQQVVRGDSAAYFCASSPPGGGAGQYFGPGTRLLVL.

Relative to its sample, this clone is medium-sized. The chain uses TRBV6-1 and TRBJ2-6; the D is unclear. Germline V gives CDR1 MNHNS, CDR2 SASEGT. The CDR3 has 14 amino acids. The V end lost 2 bases, the J end lost 1 base, and 3 bases lay between the germline ends. The CDR3 coding sequence is TGTGCCAGCAGTGAACAATCTGGGGCCAACGTCCTGACTTTC. This translates into CASSEQSGANVLTF.

The V and J genes are TRBV5-1 and TRBJ1-2; D unresolved. V was pared by 4 bases and J by 0 bases, with 10 bases between. Per germline, CDR1 SGHRS and CDR2 YFSETQ. The CDR3 runs 14 residues. The CDR3 region has the DNA TGCGCCAGCAGCCCGGAGCCTGCTAACTATGGCTACACCTTC. This gives the protein CASSPEPANYGYTF.

The chain combines TRBV5-6 with TRBJ2-3, with 11 bases aligning to TRBD2. With 3 bases clipped from V and 5 bases from J, the junction kept 11 bases outside the gene matches. The CDR3 runs to 17 residues. Per the germline V gene, CDR1 is SGHDT and CDR2 is YYEEEE. As DNA, the CDR3 is TGTGCCAGCAGCTCCCGGATAGCGGGGGGGCTTGGAGATACGCAGTATTTT. It translates to CASSSRIAGGLGDTQYF.